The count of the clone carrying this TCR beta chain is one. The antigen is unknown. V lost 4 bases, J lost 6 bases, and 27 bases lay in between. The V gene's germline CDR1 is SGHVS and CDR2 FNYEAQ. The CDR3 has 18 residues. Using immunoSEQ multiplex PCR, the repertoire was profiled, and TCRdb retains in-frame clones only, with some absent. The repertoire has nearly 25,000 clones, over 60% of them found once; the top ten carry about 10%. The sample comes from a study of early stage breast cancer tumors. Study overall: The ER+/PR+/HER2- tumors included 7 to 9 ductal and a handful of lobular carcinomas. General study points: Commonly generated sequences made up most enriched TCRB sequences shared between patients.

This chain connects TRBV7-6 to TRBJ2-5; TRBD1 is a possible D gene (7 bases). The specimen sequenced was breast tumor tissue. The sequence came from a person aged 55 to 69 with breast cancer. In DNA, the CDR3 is TGTGCCAGCAGCTCGAGAGGGACAGCCTCCTGGGGCGGGAAGACCCAGTACTTC. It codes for CASSSRGTASWGGKTQYF.